This T cell receptor (beta chain) was recorded in a study of blood T cell repertoires in COVID-19. Overall study context: Whether acute or convalescent, the COVID-19 samples came from the United States, Italy and Spain. In each case, the material was cDNA or gDNA derived from T cells, B-cell-depleted T cells, or PBMCs.

In the study's own analysis: It was from reference gene primer amplification that nucleated cell counts were estimated. The method was immunoSEQ multiplex PCR; TCRdb's version includes in-frame clones alone and lacks a portion of them. V, J and clone size derive from that table, while D and trimming were established from the DNA sequence. The table includes over 90,000 clones, about 85% detected once. The length of the CDR3 is 12 residues. The germline V and J ends were trimmed by 2 bases and 4 bases, with 5 bases remaining between them. Per germline, CDR1 SGHTA and CDR2 FQGNSA. Sequencing was done on a sample of peripheral blood. The chain recombines TRBV7-2 with TRBJ1-2; no firm D call. The receptor's source is a man aged 45 to 65 in a cohort sampled during active COVID-19. The CDR3 sequence is CASSLNSYGYTF. In DNA, the CDR3 is TGTGCCAGCAGCTTAAACAGCTATGGCTACACCTTC.